The 16 T cell receptor beta chains below were found in one sample sequenced in a study of cytomegalovirus exposure and HLA in healthy donors. Researchers ran the PCR with 60 Vbeta and 13 Jbeta primers. Clones were sequenced by immunoSEQ multiplex PCR, and TCRdb holds only the in-frame ones, with some missing. The sample holds 150,000 to 200,000 clones, 75% to 80% seen once. The sample consisted of PBMCs. Receptors originate from a woman aged 25 to 39 in good health and CMV-seropositive.

This clone turned up a few times. This chain uses TRBV19 with TRBJ1-5; D unclear. This CDR3 comprises 15 residues. The V end was cut by 5 bases, the J end by 0 bases, with 11 bases between. Germline V gene data show CDR1 as LNHDA and CDR2 as SQIVND (reference sequence). The CDR3 region has the DNA TGTGCCAGTAGTCACACGGGGATTAGCAATCAGCCCCAGCATTTT. Amino acid sequence: CASSHTGISNQPQHF.

The CDR3 loop is CASSQHLQGPNYGYTF. In DNA, the CDR3 is TGTGCCAGCAGCCAGCACCTTCAGGGCCCTAACTATGGCTACACCTTC. The chain links TRBV7-9 to TRBJ1-2, with TRBD1 as a possible D gene (5 bases). V lost 5 bases, J lost 0 bases, and 16 bases lay in between. This CDR3 is built from 16 residues. Looked up from germline, CDR1 is SEHNR and CDR2 is FQNEAQ (reference sequence).

This chain uses TRBV7-9 with TRBJ1-5, with D unclear. CDR3 size: 16 residues. Germline V gene sequence: CDR1 SEHNR, CDR2 FQNEAQ (reference sequence). The germline V and J ends were trimmed by 6 bases and 0 bases, with 15 bases remaining between them. CDR3 bases: TGTGCCAGCAGGGACGGGAGACTAGGTAGCAATCAGCCCCAGCATTTT. Translating gives CASRDGRLGSNQPQHF. Variable domain in full (rest from reference TRBV7-9 and TRBJ1-5): DTGVSQNPRHKITKRGQNVTFRCDPISEHNRLYWYRQTLGQGPEFLTYFQNEAQLEKSRLLSDRFSAERPKGSFSTLEIQRTEQGDSAMYLCASRDGRLGSNQPQHFGDGTRLSIL.

This chain links TRBV5-1 with TRBJ2-1; the D gene is possibly TRBD2 (6 bases). CDR1 is SGHRS and CDR2 is YFSETQ in the germline V gene. The V and J ends lost 0 bases and 8 bases respectively, with 15 bases between them. The CDR3 contains 15 residues. The CDR3 sequence is CASSLAATGTDEQFF. In DNA form, the CDR3 reads TGCGCCAGCAGCTTGGCGGCAACCGGGACTGATGAGCAGTTCTTC. The full variable domain, completed using reference TRBV5-1 and TRBJ2-1, is KAGVTQTPRYLIKTRGQQVTLSCSPISGHRSVSWYQQTPGQGLQFLFEYFSETQRNKGNFPGRFSGRQFSNSRSEMNVSTLELGDSALYLCASSLAATGTDEQFFGPGTRLTVL.

The chain joins TRBV6-4 to TRBJ2-1; a possible D gene is TRBD2 (6 bases). Germline CDR1 reads MRHNA; CDR2 reads SNTAGT. The length of the CDR3 is 11 residues. Trimming pared 0 bases from V and 16 bases from J, leaving 10 bases between. The DNA for the CDR3 is TGTGCCAGCAGTGACTCGGGACTCCTTTTCTTC. Protein product: CASSDSGLLFF.

The chain is built from TRBV7-6 and TRBJ1-1; 8 bases fit TRBD1. Germline V gene data show CDR1 as SGHVS and CDR2 as FNYEAQ. The CDR3 has 18 amino acids. V was clipped by 0 bases and J by 1 base; unmatched bases: 10. The CDR3 loop reads CASSLAPPSGTGNTEAFF. The CDR3 DNA is TGTGCCAGCAGCTTAGCCCCGCCCTCCGGGACAGGGAACACTGAAGCTTTCTTT.

The rearrangement links TRBV27 to TRBJ2-5, with 8 nucleotides matching TRBD2. From germline, CDR1 is MNHEY and CDR2 SMNVEV (reference sequence). The CDR3 length is 14 residues. After removal of 5 bases from V and 11 bases from J, the junction contained 13 bases not matched to a gene. In DNA, the CDR3 is TGTGCCAGCAGTACACGGGAGGGCCGAGGGAGGCAGTACTTC. Translating gives CASSTREGRGRQYF.

The chain combines TRBV7-8 with TRBJ2-4, with TRBD2 matching 10 bases. The ends lost 2 bases at V and 2 bases at J; junction bases unmatched: 15. From germline, CDR1 is SGHVS and CDR2 FQNEAQ. The CDR3 sequence is 20 residues long. CDR3 protein: CASSLLSLAGAGLTKNIQYF. The CDR3 region has the DNA TGTGCCAGCAGCTTATTATCTCTAGCGGGAGCGGGGTTGACCAAAAACATTCAGTACTTC.

The rearrangement joins TRBV5-1 to TRBJ1-1; a possible D gene is TRBD1 (6 bases). V was trimmed by 0 bases and J by 5 bases, leaving 11 bases between them. The CDR3 spans 14 residues. The germline V gene encodes CDR1 SGHRS and CDR2 YFSETQ. The CDR3 is CASSLGQGLTEAFF. Here the CDR3 DNA reads TGCGCCAGCAGCTTGGGTCAGGGGCTGACTGAAGCTTTCTTT.

The V gene is TRBV7-8, the J gene TRBJ1-5; maybe TRBD1 (6 bases). CDR1 is SGHVS, CDR2 FQNEAQ, per germline. The CDR3 runs to 13 residues. V dropped 3 bases and J dropped 9 bases, with 12 bases sitting between them. CDR3 loop: CASSLQLGAPQHF. CDR3 DNA: TGTGCCAGCAGCTTGCAGCTGGGGGCGCCCCAGCATTTT.

This clone came up a few times. The chain employs TRBV5-1 and TRBJ1-5; D uncertain. The ends were cut back, 0 bases at V and 0 bases at J, with 19 bases in the middle. Germline V gene data show CDR1 as SGHRS and CDR2 as YFSETQ. CDR3 length: 19 amino acids. CDR3 nucleotide sequence: TGCGCCAGCAGCTTGGGCTCGGCAGACTACTACTATAGCAATCAGCCCCAGCATTTT. This gives the protein CASSLGSADYYYSNQPQHF.

V is TRBV6-5 and J is TRBJ1-1, with D possibly matching TRBD1 (6 bases). This CDR3 spans 13 amino acids. Germline CDR1 is MNHEY and CDR2 is SVGAGI. Trimming removed 6 bases at V and 1 base at J, with 9 bases between. This CDR3 is CASRSTGNTEAFF. In nucleotides, the CDR3 is TGTGCCAGCAGATCGACAGGGAACACTGAAGCTTTCTTT.

Here the CDR3 DNA reads TGCGCCAGCAGCTCGACAGGGGTTACTGAAGCTTTCTTT. This translates into CASSSTGVTEAFF. The chain has TRBV5-1 and TRBJ1-1; 8 bases line up with TRBD1. The germline V gene encodes CDR1 SGHRS and CDR2 YFSETQ. J was trimmed by 5 bases and V by 3 bases; bases with no gene match: 3. CDR3 length: 13 amino acids.

This clone was seen a few times. The chain joins TRBV18 to TRBJ2-2, with D perhaps TRBD1 (6 bases). From germline, CDR1 is KGHSH and CDR2 LQKENI. The CDR3 extends over 14 amino acids. The germline V and J ends were trimmed by 6 bases and 7 bases, with 15 bases remaining between them. The chain's CDR3 is CASSGTSGNGELFF. Written as DNA, the CDR3 is TGTGCCAGCTCCGGGACATCGGGGAACGGGGAGCTGTTTTTT. Full variable domain (missing parts from reference TRBV18 and TRBJ2-2): NAGVMQNPRHLVRRRGQEARLRCSPMKGHSHVYWYRQLPEEGLKFMVYLQKENIIDESGMPKERFSAEFPKEGPSILRIQQVVRGDSAAYFCASSGTSGNGELFFGEGSRLTVL.

The table lists this clone with a few counts. The chain combines TRBV5-1 with TRBJ2-3; 10 nucleotides line up with TRBD2. The V and J ends lost 2 bases and 2 bases, in that order; junction bases with no gene match: 2. Germline assignment: CDR1 SGHRS and CDR2 YFSETQ. The CDR3 loop spans 15 amino acids. This chain's CDR3 is CASSFSGGPTDTQYF. CDR3 DNA: TGCGCCAGCAGCTTTAGCGGGGGGCCCACAGATACGCAGTATTTT.

The chain employs TRBV27 and TRBJ2-7, with 10 bases aligning to TRBD1. Germline CDR1 and CDR2: MNHEY and SMNVEV (reference sequence). The CDR3 sequence is 15 residues long. V dropped 4 bases and J dropped 4; count of bases not matched to a gene: 7. CDR3 amino acids: CASSSSGTGEYEQYF. The CDR3 DNA reads TGTGCCAGCAGTTCCTCCGGGACAGGGGAATACGAGCAGTACTTC.